Each of the 4 T cell receptor beta chains below was sequenced from the same sample in a study of shared clonotypes between healthy human individuals. CD45RO-negative, CCR7-selected cells formed the naive CD8 fraction, which excluded terminally differentiated effector memory CD45RA+ cells. TCRdb's copy holds only in-frame clones and misses some; the assay was immunoSEQ multiplex PCR. The top ten clones hold approximately 1% of a sample with 1.5 million to 2.5 million clones, about 95% of them seen once. The sequenced sample consisted of naive CD8+ T cells sorted from blood. The receptors shown here come from a man aged 18 to 30 in good health.

This chain connects TRBV28 to TRBJ2-7; maybe TRBD1 (5 bases). CDR3 size: 13 residues. Germline loops: CDR1 MDHEN, CDR2 SYDVKM. Trimming took off 6 bases at V and 3 bases at J, with 12 bases between the two ends. The CDR3 reads CASSRTQDYEQYF. CDR3 nucleotide sequence: TGTGCCAGCAGCCGAACACAGGACTACGAGCAGTACTTC. Complete variable domain (other parts from reference TRBV28 and TRBJ2-7): DVKVTQSSRYLVKRTGEKVFLECVQDMDHENMFWYRQDPGLGLRLIYFSYDVKMKEKGDIPEGYSVSREKKERFSLILESASTNQTSMYLCASSRTQDYEQYFGPGTRLTVT.

The rearrangement uses TRBV5-6 and TRBJ2-1; no clear D. Between the trimmed V and J ends, which lost 4 bases and 0 bases, there was a span of 14 bases. This CDR3 has 16 residues. Germline CDR1 and CDR2: SGHDT and YYEEEE. This chain's CDR3 is CASSHSSQSSYNEQFF. Here the CDR3 DNA reads TGTGCCAGCAGCCATTCGAGCCAGAGCTCCTACAATGAGCAGTTCTTC.

This chain connects TRBV5-1 to TRBJ2-2, with D possibly TRBD2 on 6 matching bases. CDR3 length equals 15 residues. Germline lookup yields CDR1 SGHRS and CDR2 YFSETQ. V shed 4 bases and J shed 2 bases, with 12 bases lying between them. CDR3: CASSAGLPNTGELFF. The CDR3 nucleotides read TGCGCCAGCAGCGCGGGACTTCCCAACACCGGGGAGCTGTTTTTT.

V and J are TRBV30 and TRBJ1-5; TRBD1 matches at 7 bases. CDR3 length: 15 residues. Germline assignment: CDR1 GTSNPN and CDR2 SVGIG (reference sequence). V gave up 1 base and J gave up 0 bases; unmatched junction bases: 3. Here the CDR3 DNA reads TGTGCCTGGAGTGAGGGGACAGATAGCAATCAGCCCCAGCATTTT. It encodes CAWSEGTDSNQPQHF.